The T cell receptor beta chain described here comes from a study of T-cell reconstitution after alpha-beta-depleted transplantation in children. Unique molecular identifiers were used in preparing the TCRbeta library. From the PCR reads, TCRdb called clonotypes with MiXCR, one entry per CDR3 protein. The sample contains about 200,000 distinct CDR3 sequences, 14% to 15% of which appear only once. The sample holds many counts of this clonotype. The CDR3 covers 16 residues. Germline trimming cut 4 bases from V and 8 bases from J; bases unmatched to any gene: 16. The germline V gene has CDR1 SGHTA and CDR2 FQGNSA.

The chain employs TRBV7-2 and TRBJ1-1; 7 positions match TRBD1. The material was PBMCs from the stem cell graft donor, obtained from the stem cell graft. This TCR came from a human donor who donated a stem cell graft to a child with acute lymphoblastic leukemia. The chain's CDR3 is CASSSHPVGGAGEAFF. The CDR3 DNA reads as TGTGCCAGCAGCTCCCACCCTGTAGGGGGCGCGGGCGAAGCTTTCTTT. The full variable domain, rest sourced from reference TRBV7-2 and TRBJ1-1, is GAGVSQSPSNKVTEKGKDVELRCDPISGHTALYWYRQSLGQGLEFLIYFQGNSAPDKSGLPSDRFSAERTGGSVSTLTIQRTQQEDSAVYLCASSSHPVGGAGEAFFGQGTRLTVV.